This T cell receptor beta chain emerged from a study of CD8+ T cells in alopecia areata. Study results and limitations: Between patients, shared TCR sequences were less clear than in mice. This was possibly due in part to HLA diversity in the patient population.

Extracted from the samples, RNA was reverse transcribed into cDNA to serve as the sequencing template. The table came from immunoSEQ multiplex PCR; TCRdb's copy has only in-frame clones and leaves some out. The data show 110,000 to 150,000 clones, about 60% seen once. Researchers gathered lesional scalp punch biopsies and peripheral blood from patients with alopecia areata. As regards this clone: The antigen remains undetermined.

The CDR3 runs to 12 residues. The germline V and J ends were trimmed by 2 bases and 5 bases, with 9 bases remaining between them. Per the germline V gene, CDR1 is GTSNPN and CDR2 is SVGIG (reference sequence). This TCR derives from a human donor with alopecia areata. The V call is TRBV30, the J call TRBJ1-2; D is unresolved. The specimen was CD4+ T cells sorted from blood, collected at week 0. For the CDR3, the DNA is TGTGCCTGGAGTCCCAGTTCATATGGCTACACCTTC. Protein: CAWSPSSYGYTF.